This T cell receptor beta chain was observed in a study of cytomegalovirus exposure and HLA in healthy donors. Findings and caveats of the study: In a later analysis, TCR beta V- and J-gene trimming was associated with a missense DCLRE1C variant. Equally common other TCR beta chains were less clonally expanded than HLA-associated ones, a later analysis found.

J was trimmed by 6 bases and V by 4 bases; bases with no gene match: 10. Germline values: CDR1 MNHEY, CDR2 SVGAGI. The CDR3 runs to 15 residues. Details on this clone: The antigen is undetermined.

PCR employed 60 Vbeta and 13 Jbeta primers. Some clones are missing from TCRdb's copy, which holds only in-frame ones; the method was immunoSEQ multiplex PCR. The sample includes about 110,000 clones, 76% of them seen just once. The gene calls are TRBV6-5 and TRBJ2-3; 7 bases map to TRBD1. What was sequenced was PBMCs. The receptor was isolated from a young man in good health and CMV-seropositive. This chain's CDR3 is CASSLPGTAGDTQYF. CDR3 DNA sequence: TGTGCCAGCAGTTTACCCGGGACAGCTGGGGATACGCAGTATTTT.